This T cell receptor (beta chain) was identified during a study of radiotherapy plus CTLA-4 blockade in lung cancer. In germline, CDR1 is SEHNR, CDR2 FQNEAQ (reference sequence). V shed 4 bases and J 7 bases; nucleotides not matched to a gene: 3. The CDR3 loop spans 13 amino acids. This clone was counted only a few times. The likely explanation is a read error, given a far larger clone one base away. Here immunoSEQ multiplex PCR was the method, and the copy in TCRdb shows in-frame clones only, minus some. The table lists roughly 45,000 clones, 55% to 80% of them singletons. The TCR was taken from a human donor with non-small cell lung cancer who had a partial response to radiotherapy plus ipilimumab. Source: peripheral blood, taken from a patient treated with radiotherapy plus ipilimumab. This sequence joins TRBV7-9 and TRBJ1-1; 10 nucleotides align to TRBD1. CDR3 bases: TGTGCCAGCAGCTCGGACAGGGGGGGTGAAGCTTTCTTT. Its protein is CASSSDRGGEAFF.